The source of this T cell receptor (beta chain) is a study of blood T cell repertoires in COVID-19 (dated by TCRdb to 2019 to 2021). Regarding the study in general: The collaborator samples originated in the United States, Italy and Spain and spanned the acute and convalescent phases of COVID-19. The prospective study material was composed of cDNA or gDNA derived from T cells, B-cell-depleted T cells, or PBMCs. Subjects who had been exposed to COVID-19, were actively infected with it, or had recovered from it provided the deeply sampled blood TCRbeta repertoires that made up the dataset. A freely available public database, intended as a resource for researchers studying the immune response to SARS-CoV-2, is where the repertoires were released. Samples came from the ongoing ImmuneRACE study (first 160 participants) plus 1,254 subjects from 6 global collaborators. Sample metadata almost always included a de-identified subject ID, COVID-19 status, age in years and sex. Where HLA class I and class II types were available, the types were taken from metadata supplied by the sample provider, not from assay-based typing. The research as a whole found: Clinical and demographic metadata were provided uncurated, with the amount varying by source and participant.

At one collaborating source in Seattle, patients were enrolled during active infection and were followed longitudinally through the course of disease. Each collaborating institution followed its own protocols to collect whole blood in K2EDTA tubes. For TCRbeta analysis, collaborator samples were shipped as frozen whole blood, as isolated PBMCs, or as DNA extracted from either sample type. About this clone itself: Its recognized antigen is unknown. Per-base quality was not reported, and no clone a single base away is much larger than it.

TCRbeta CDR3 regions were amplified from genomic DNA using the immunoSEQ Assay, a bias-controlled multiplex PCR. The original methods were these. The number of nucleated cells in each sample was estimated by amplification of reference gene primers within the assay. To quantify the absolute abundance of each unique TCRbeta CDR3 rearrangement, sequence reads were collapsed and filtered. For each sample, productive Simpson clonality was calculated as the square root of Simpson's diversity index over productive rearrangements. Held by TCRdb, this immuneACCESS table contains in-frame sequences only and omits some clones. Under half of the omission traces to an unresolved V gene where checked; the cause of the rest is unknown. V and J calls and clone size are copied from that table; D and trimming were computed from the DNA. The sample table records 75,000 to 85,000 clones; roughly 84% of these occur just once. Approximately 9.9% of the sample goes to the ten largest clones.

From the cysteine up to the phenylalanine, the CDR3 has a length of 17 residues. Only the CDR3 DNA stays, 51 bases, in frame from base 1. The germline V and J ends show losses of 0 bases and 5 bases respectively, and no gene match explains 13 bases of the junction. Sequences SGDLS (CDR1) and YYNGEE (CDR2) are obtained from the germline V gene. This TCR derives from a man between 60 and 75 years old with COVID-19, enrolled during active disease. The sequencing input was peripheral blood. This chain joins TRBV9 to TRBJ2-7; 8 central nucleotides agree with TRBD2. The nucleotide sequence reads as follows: TGTGCCAGCAGCGTAGGTGTCAGTGGACTAGCAAGGGACGAGCAGTACTTC. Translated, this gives CASSVGVSGLARDEQYF.